A single sample is the source of the 9 T cell receptor beta chains below, sequenced in a study of T cells in Graves' hyperthyroidism and ophthalmopathy. Using RNA transcripts as the source, TCR beta CDR3 regions were amplified. The TCR CDR3 first-round RT-PCR relied on the HTBI primer set. Each CDR3 protein is one row after TCRdb ran MiXCR on the multiplex PCR reads. Here the sample spans a few hundred thousand distinct CDR3 sequences, more than 20% being singletons. Sequenced sample: blood. These receptors were obtained from a man between 18 and 29 years old with Graves' hyperthyroidism.

In this sample, this clonotype turned up many times. The rearrangement joins TRBV4-1 to TRBJ2-7, with 8 bases identical to TRBD2. The V and J ends lost 3 bases and 2 bases, in that order; junction bases with no gene match: 9. The CDR3 runs 16 residues. Per germline, CDR1 MGHRA and CDR2 YSYEKL. Here the CDR3 DNA reads TGCGCCAGCAGCCATGCGGGCGGGGGGAAGACCTACGAGCAGTACTTC. Protein sequence: CASSHAGGGKTYEQYF.

Ten or more counts support this clonotype. The rearrangement links TRBV6-5 to TRBJ2-5, with 9 nucleotides matching TRBD1. Germline CDR1 reads MNHEY; CDR2 reads SVGAGI. The CDR3 has 16 residues. The V segment lost 5 bases and the J segment 4 bases; nucleotides outside the gene matches: 11. In DNA form, the CDR3 reads TGTGCCAGCAGTCGGCTTCCCGGGACAGGGAGAGAGACCCAGTACTTC. This sequence encodes CASSRLPGTGRETQYF.

CDR3 sequence (DNA): TGTGCCAGCACGAGGACCTCATCCTACGAGCAGTACTTC. Protein product: CASTRTSSYEQYF. The V gene is TRBV6-1, the J gene TRBJ2-7; no definite D call. Germline CDR1 reads MNHNS; CDR2 reads SASEGT. The V end was cut by 7 bases, the J end by 1 base, with 11 bases between. This CDR3 is 13 amino acids long.

V usage is TRBV7-8 and J usage is TRBJ1-5; D is unresolved. The CDR3 has 16 residues. Germline V gene sequence: CDR1 SGHVS, CDR2 FQNEAQ. With 3 bases removed from V and 0 bases from J, the gap between germline ends came to 12 bases. CDR3 sequence reads: CASSFGRAYSNQPQHF. Written as DNA, the CDR3 is TGTGCCAGCAGCTTCGGGAGGGCTTATAGCAATCAGCCCCAGCATTTT.

The sample holds many counts of this clonotype. This chain uses TRBV28 with TRBJ2-7; unclear D gene. The length of the CDR3 is 11 residues. The V end lost 6 bases, the J end lost 0 bases, and 3 bases lay between the germline ends. Germline assignment: CDR1 MDHEN and CDR2 SYDVKM. The CDR3 here is CASRISYEQYF. Written as DNA, the CDR3 is TGTGCCAGCAGAATCTCCTACGAGCAGTACTTC.

CDR3 sequence: CASSVGGATGEQYF. Written as DNA, the CDR3 is TGTGCCAGCAGCGTAGGAGGGGCTACGGGGGAGCAGTACTTC. This chain joins TRBV9 and TRBJ2-7; D is tentatively TRBD1 or TRBD2 (5 bases each). V shed 0 bases and J shed 7 bases, with 14 bases lying between them. From germline, CDR1 is SGDLS and CDR2 YYNGEE. The CDR3 contains 14 residues.

This clonotype was picked up a small number of times. The chain joins TRBV30 to TRBJ1-1; D gene unclear. Germline CDR1 reads GTSNPN; CDR2 reads SVGIG (reference sequence). V shed 0 bases and J shed 6 bases, with 5 bases lying between them. The CDR3 is 11 residues long. The CDR3, as DNA: TGTGCCTGGAGTGTAAATGCTGAAGCTTTCTTT. It translates to CAWSVNAEAFF.

This clonotype was detected a few times. The chain employs TRBV7-9 and TRBJ2-5, with 7 nucleotides matching TRBD2. The CDR3 runs 15 residues. The trim removed 2 bases at V and 1 base at J, leaving 4 bases unmatched. Germline lookup yields CDR1 SEHNR and CDR2 FQNEAQ (reference sequence). Here the CDR3 reads CASSLSRGGQETQYF. The CDR3 region has the DNA TGTGCCAGCAGCTTATCCCGCGGGGGCCAAGAGACCCAGTACTTC.

The rearrangement joins TRBV6-1 to TRBJ2-5, with 7 bases matching TRBD2. This CDR3 is 13 amino acids long. In germline, CDR1 is MNHNS, CDR2 SASEGT. Written as DNA, the CDR3 is TGTGCTTGCGGGAGAACATTCCAAGAGACCCAGTACTTC. Amino acids: CACGRTFQETQYF.